The T cell receptor (beta chain) under discussion was sequenced for a study of siplizumab effects on memory and regulatory T cells. In each sample, some 9.6 x 10^4 TCR templates were assayed. Using immunoSEQ multiplex PCR, the repertoire was profiled, and TCRdb retains in-frame clones only, with some absent. The sample lists about 100,000 clones; 90% to 95% were seen once. This CDR3 has 16 amino acids. Per germline, CDR1 MNHEY and CDR2 SVGAGI. V lost 0 bases, J lost 4 bases, and 15 bases lay in between. This clone appeared once. Sequencing used Tregs sorted from blood. This sequence joins TRBV6-5 and TRBJ1-1, with D unclear. This receptor was obtained from a human donor in good health. CDR3 coding DNA: TGTGCCAGCAGTTACTCGACGGGGTTTCGTGGCACTGAAGCTTTCTTT. This encodes CASSYSTGFRGTEAFF.